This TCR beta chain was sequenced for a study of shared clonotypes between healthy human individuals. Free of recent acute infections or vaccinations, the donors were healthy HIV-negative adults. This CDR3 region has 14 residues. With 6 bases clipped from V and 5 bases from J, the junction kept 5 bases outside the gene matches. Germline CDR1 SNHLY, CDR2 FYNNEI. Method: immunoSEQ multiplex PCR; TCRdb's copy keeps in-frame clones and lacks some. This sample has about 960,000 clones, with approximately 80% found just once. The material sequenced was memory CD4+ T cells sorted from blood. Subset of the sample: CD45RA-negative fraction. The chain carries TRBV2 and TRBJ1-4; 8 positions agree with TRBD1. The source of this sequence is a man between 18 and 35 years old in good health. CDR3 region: CASRSGTGNEKLFF. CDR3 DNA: TGTGCCAGCAGAAGCGGGACAGGAAATGAAAAACTGTTTTTT. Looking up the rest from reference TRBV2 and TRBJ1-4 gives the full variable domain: EPEVTQTPSHQVTQMGQEVILRCVPISNHLYFYWYRQILGQKVEFLVSFYNNEISEKSEIFDDQFSVERPDGSNFTLKIRSTKLEDSAMYFCASRSGTGNEKLFFGSGTQLSVL.